This T cell receptor beta chain was captured by sequencing in a study of blood T cells in healthy people across ages. Study context: When template switching was applied, about one barcoded beta molecule was captured per two T cells.

Using a J-beta primer mix together with a sample-barcoded 5' primer, a second PCR was run for roughly 6 to 12 cycles. TCRdb re-analysed the 5' RACE reads in MiXCR, keeping a single row per CDR3 protein. The data contain roughly 1.7 million distinct CDR3 sequences, about 32% of them singletons. V was pared by 4 bases and J by 4 bases, with 25 bases between. The CDR3 covers 18 residues. The germline gives CDR1 SGHRS, CDR2 YFSETQ. The sample providers were healthy Caucasian people from Russia, aged about 6 to 100. This rearrangement joins TRBV5-1 to TRBJ2-3; a possible D gene is TRBD2 (6 bases). This receptor was taken from a woman aged 25-40 years in good health. The sequenced sample was blood. The CDR3: CASSVEGGGVWGSDTQYF. As DNA, the CDR3 is TGCGCCAGCAGCGTGGAAGGCGGCGGGGTTTGGGGGTCAGATACGCAGTATTTT.